A selection of T cell receptor beta chains follows, all from one sample in a study of blood T cell repertoires in COVID-19. Generated by immunoSEQ multiplex PCR, the TCRdb table keeps only in-frame clones and is missing some. The top ten hold 5.1% of the sample, which has hundreds of thousands of clones, approximately 85% seen once. The specimen sequenced was peripheral blood. These receptors were obtained from a man aged 50-59 years with active or convalescent COVID-19. The CDR3 runs from the conserved cysteine through the conserved F or W. Fields, in order: D gene, CDR3 length, V gene, clone size, J gene, CDR3 protein, CDR3 DNA. A D gene is named only where the DNA matches it firmly. Clone size is not always given. Where it is, it says once, few, many or a class for expanded clones.

>TRBD2|17|TRBV4-1|.|TRBJ2-7
CASSQDSPTSGRAEQYF
TGCGCCAGCAGCCAAGATTCCCCGACTAGCGGGAGAGCGGAGCAGTACTTC
>TRBD1|14|TRBV2|.|TRBJ1-2
CASTWGQDYYGYTF
TGTGCCAGCACCTGGGGACAGGACTACTATGGCTACACCTTC
>TRBD2|14|TRBV6-2/TRBV6-3|few|TRBJ2-4
CASSPRLGGDIQYF
TGTGCCAGCAGTCCCCGACTTGGGGGGGACATTCAGTACTTC
>.|15|TRBV4-3|.|TRBJ2-1
CASSQDWDWDNEQFF
TGCGCCAGCAGCCAAGATTGGGACTGGGACAATGAGCAGTTCTTC
>.|17|TRBV28|.|TRBJ1-5
CASSLSLTGYSNQPQHF
TGTGCCAGCAGTTTATCCCTTACAGGATATAGCAATCAGCCCCAGCATTTT
>.|15|TRBV5-4|once|TRBJ2-3
CASSLGERRTDTQYF
TGTGCCAGCAGCTTGGGGGAGCGACGCACAGATACGCAGTATTTT
>.|14|TRBV15|.|TRBJ1-2
CATSSEGRGYGYTF
TGTGCCACCAGCAGCGAGGGTCGAGGGTATGGCTACACCTTC
>.|15|TRBV18|.|TRBJ2-3
CASSPPTSRTDTQYF
TGTGCCAGCTCACCTCCGACATCTCGCACAGATACGCAGTATTTT
>.|14|TRBV5-6|.|TRBJ2-1
CASSFRDSDNEQFF
TGTGCCAGCAGCTTCAGGGACTCTGACAATGAGCAGTTCTTC
>TRBD1|18|TRBV7-2|.|TRBJ1-5
CASSLEIGTGPSNQPQHF
TGTGCCAGCAGCTTAGAGATAGGGACAGGCCCAAGCAATCAGCCCCAGCATTTT
>.|12|TRBV30|.|TRBJ2-7
CAWSSQGYEQYF
TGTGCCTGGAGTTCCCAGGGGTACGAGCAGTACTTC
>TRBD2|16|TRBV5-5|.|TRBJ2-3
CASSLMTSGSTDTQYF
TGTGCCAGCAGCTTAATGACTAGCGGGAGCACAGATACGCAGTATTTT
>.|15|TRBV28|once|TRBJ2-7
CASSTTGRSTYEQYF
TGTGCCAGCAGCACGACTGGTAGGAGCACCTACGAGCAGTACTTC
>TRBD1|16|TRBV7-8|.|TRBJ2-5
CASSPIRDRVEETQYF
TGTGCCAGCAGCCCTATCCGGGACAGGGTAGAAGAGACCCAGTACTTC
>TRBD2|15|TRBV2|.|TRBJ2-7
CASSDSSGRTHEQYF
TGTGCCAGCAGTGATAGTAGCGGGAGGACCCACGAGCAGTACTTC
>TRBD2|16|TRBV18|once|TRBJ2-1
CASSPPNSGRYNEQFF
TGTGCCAGCTCACCACCAAATAGCGGGCGCTACAATGAGCAGTTCTTC
>.|13|TRBV14|.|TRBJ1-1
CASSQDLATEAFF
TGTGCCAGCAGCCAAGATCTGGCCACTGAAGCTTTCTTT
>TRBD1|16|TRBV28|once|TRBJ1-5
CASSLTGTGGNQPQHF
TGTGCCAGCAGTTTAACCGGGACAGGGGGCAATCAGCCCCAGCATTTT
>TRBD1|15|TRBV6-5|.|TRBJ1-3
CASRRDSGSGNTIYF
TGTGCCAGCAGGAGGGACAGTGGATCTGGAAACACCATATATTTT
>.|13|TRBV6-5|.|TRBJ2-5
CASSYGQKETQYF
TGTGCCAGCAGTTACGGACAGAAAGAGACCCAGTACTTC
>.|16|TRBV6-4|once|TRBJ1-3
CASSDPTGPGGNTIYF
TGTGCCAGCAGTGACCCTACCGGGCCGGGAGGAAACACCATATATTTT
>TRBD2|16|TRBV24-1|.|TRBJ2-1
CATSESPGTTYNEQFF
TGTGCCACCAGTGAGTCCCCCGGGACTACCTACAATGAGCAGTTCTTC
>.|16|TRBV15|.|TRBJ2-1
CATSSPRDNSYNEQFF
TGTGCCACCAGCTCCCCCCGGGACAATTCCTACAATGAGCAGTTCTTC
>.|16|TRBV6-5|.|TRBJ2-3
CASSYGVRGPTDTQYF
TGTGCCAGCAGTTACGGTGTCAGAGGGCCCACAGATACGCAGTATTTT
>.|14|TRBV6-5|.|TRBJ2-7
CASRVTVVSYEQYF
TGTGCCAGCAGAGTGACAGTCGTCTCCTACGAGCAGTACTTC
>TRBD2|16|TRBV4-3|.|TRBJ2-7
CASSQDLLAGAYEQYF
TGCGCCAGCAGCCAAGATCTGTTAGCGGGAGCCTACGAGCAGTACTTC
>TRBD1|15|TRBV30|.|TRBJ1-4
CAWSAPDRVGEKLFF
TGTGCCTGGAGTGCGCCAGACAGGGTTGGGGAAAAACTGTTTTTT
>.|18|TRBV21-1|.|TRBJ2-3
CASSKVCGGKYPTDTQYF
TGTGCCAGCAGCAAAGTCTGTGGCGGTAAATATCCCACAGATACGCAGTATTTT
>TRBD1|13|TRBV12-3/TRBV12-4|few|TRBJ1-1
CASSLTGDTEAFF
TGTGCCAGCAGTTTGACAGGGGACACTGAAGCTTTCTTT
>TRBD1|15|TRBV5-4|.|TRBJ2-1
CASSFFRGRNNEQFF
TGTGCCAGCAGCTTTTTCAGGGGGCGAAACAATGAGCAGTTCTTC
>.|15|TRBV4-3|.|TRBJ1-5
CASSQDGGMDQPQHF
TGCGCCAGCAGCCAAGACGGGGGAATGGATCAGCCCCAGCATTTT
>.|11|TRBV11-2|.|TRBJ2-1
CASSLGPVQFF
TGTGCCAGCAGCTTAGGCCCGGTGCAGTTCTTC
>.|13|TRBV4-3|.|TRBJ2-2
CASSQVWPGELFF
TGCGCCAGCAGCCAAGTCTGGCCCGGGGAGCTGTTTTTT
>.|12|TRBV12-3/TRBV12-4|.|TRBJ1-1
CASSLAQVRAFF
TGTGCCAGCAGTTTAGCACAGGTGAGAGCTTTCTTT
>.|14|TRBV7-9|.|TRBJ2-7
CASSFSGLSYEQYF
TGTGCCAGCAGCTTCAGCGGGCTGTCCTACGAGCAGTACTTC
>TRBD2|15|TRBV5-1|.|TRBJ2-7
CASSFGAGGSYEQYF
TGCGCCAGCAGCTTTGGCGCGGGAGGCTCCTACGAGCAGTACTTC
>TRBD1|18|TRBV18|.|TRBJ1-1
CASSPLRDRVALNTEAFF
TGTGCCAGCTCACCACTACGGGACAGGGTGGCCCTGAACACTGAAGCTTTCTTT
>TRBD2|15|TRBV5-1|.|TRBJ2-2
CASSLGLAGEGELFF
TGCGCCAGCAGCTTGGGCCTAGCGGGAGAGGGGGAGCTGTTTTTT
>.|13|TRBV5-5|once|TRBJ1-1
CASSLYPNTEAFF
TGTGCCAGCAGCTTGTATCCGAACACTGAAGCTTTCTTT
>TRBD1|21|TRBV4-1|once|TRBJ1-1
CASSQERGTGVALLRLGEAFF
TGCGCCAGCAGCCAAGAAAGGGGGACAGGGGTTGCTCTATTGCGACTGGGCGAAGCTTTCTTT
>.|14|TRBV3-1/TRBV3-2|.|TRBJ2-3
CASSQDAYTDTQYF
TGTGCCAGCAGCCAAGATGCCTACACAGATACGCAGTATTTT
>TRBD1|16|TRBV13|.|TRBJ1-2
CASSPTPVDRVYGYTF
TGTGCCAGCAGCCCCACCCCCGTGGACAGGGTCTATGGCTACACCTTC
>.|14|TRBV12-5|.|TRBJ1-4
CASGPGGLGEKLFF
TGTGCTAGTGGTCCCGGGGGGCTAGGAGAAAAACTGTTTTTT
>.|16|TRBV5-1|once|TRBJ2-1
CASSPRGRVLGVGQFF
TGCGCCAGCAGCCCAAGGGGCAGGGTCCTAGGAGTGGGGCAGTTCTTC
>TRBD1|15|TRBV6-5|.|TRBJ1-4
CASQGAPGFGEKLFF
TGTGCCAGCCAGGGGGCGCCCGGTTTCGGGGAAAAACTGTTTTTT
>.|12|TRBV28|few|TRBJ1-5
CASSSGYQPQHF
TGTGCCAGCTCTTCAGGGTATCAGCCCCAGCATTTT
>TRBD1|14|TRBV6-4|.|TRBJ2-7
CASSEQGLSYEQYF
TGTGCCAGCAGTGAACAGGGGCTATCCTACGAGCAGTACTTC
>.|12|TRBV5-1|.|TRBJ2-7
CASSMDRNEQYF
TGCGCCAGCAGCATGGACAGAAACGAGCAGTACTTC
>.|13|TRBV6-5|.|TRBJ2-2
CASSRTATGELFF
TGTGCCAGCAGCAGGACAGCTACCGGGGAGCTGTTTTTT
>.|15|TRBV27|.|TRBJ2-7
CASSLGGIVGDEQYF
TGTGCCAGCAGTCTCGGGGGTATTGTGGGGGACGAGCAGTACTTC
>.|10|TRBV6-4|.|TRBJ2-1
CASLGGEQFF
TGTGCCAGCTTGGGAGGTGAGCAGTTCTTC
>TRBD1|18|TRBV5-1|.|TRBJ2-7
CASSPSDREGFGSYEQYF
TGCGCCAGCAGCCCCTCGGACAGGGAAGGCTTTGGGTCCTACGAGCAGTACTTC
>.|14|TRBV2|.|TRBJ2-1
CASIPGTFYNEQFF
TGTGCCAGCATCCCCGGGACTTTCTACAATGAGCAGTTCTTC